Sequencing of this T cell receptor (beta chain) was carried out in a study of radiation and T cells in renal cell carcinoma (dated by TCRdb to the early 2020s). As for the study more broadly: A total of around 50 samples underwent TCR beta sequencing, made up of about 25 tumors and roughly 27 peripheral blood samples. A total of 4,016,671 unique CDR3 nucleotide sequences, encoding 2.5 million to 3 million unique CDR3 amino acid sequences, were found across all 50 or so samples. Here is what the overall study found, with its caveats: Compared with control tumors, irradiated tumors had a greater number of dominant CDR3 motifs, and these motifs made up a bigger portion of the repertoire. Compared with controls, irradiated tumors had higher TCR clonality, as the top 100 clonotypes made up an average of about 50% of the repertoire, versus around 43% in nephrectomy-only tumors. Effects of radiation dose or scheduling on the TCR repertoire could not be addressed with the single-armed trial design. Because only small tumor regions of approximately 1 g were available, intratumoral heterogeneity was not captured.

The label giving this sample's time point can be read as: tumor resected at nephrectomy. In the paper's terms, the treatment or condition label means: treatment-naive control, cytoreductive nephrectomy. Control tumors were obtained from treatment-naive renal cell carcinoma patients in whom cytoreductive nephrectomy was performed without prior radiation. Renal cell carcinoma with clear cell pathology was present in all patients. Control tumors used for TCR sequencing came from a few females and under twelve males, resected 2011 to 2014, with median age around 50 years (range about 35 to 85). Tumor processing involved mechanical dissociation, digestion with collagenase/hyaluronidase at 37 degrees C, handling in gentleMACS C tubes, and storage in liquid nitrogen. Genomic DNA for TCR sequencing was prepared using the QIAamp DNA Blood Mini Kit (Qiagen). The analyses included just those samples that passed every quality control check.

V is clipped by 10 bases and J by 1 base, and the sequence between their germline boundaries is 19 bases long. The CDR3 numbers 15 residues from cysteine through phenylalanine. Of the read, only the CDR3 DNA is kept; its 45 bases are in frame from base 1. Sequences MDHEN (CDR1) and SYDVKM (CDR2) are obtained from the germline V gene. This clone came up a few times. Its antigen has not been determined. Base qualities are not at hand, and no much larger clone is one base apart. TCR beta libraries were generated from genomic DNA with the immunoSEQ kit, following the manufacturer's recommendations. To prepare the libraries, a first multiplex PCR with proprietary primers was run, followed by a second PCR that added unique barcodes, and a bead cleanup was done after each round. A kit-provided positive control reaction and a negative control reaction were included in every sample batch. The final libraries were assessed on an Agilent 4200 TapeStation D1000 ScreenTape, pooled by volume, and quantified by qPCR. Sequencing ran on an Illumina NextSeq500 with a MidOutput 150-cycle cartridge, using 156 Read1 and 15 Index1 cycles with kit custom primers. The pooled library was loaded at 0.8 to 1 pM, with a 20% PhiX control spiked in. The paper's data handling went like this. Vendor-processed data were analyzed in R, and a clonotype was defined as all T cells sharing the same CDR3 nucleotide sequence. For clone abundance analyses, frequencies were normalized to the 10,000 most abundant clones in each sample. Public T cell clones, averaging fewer than five per sample, were removed before analysis. ImmunoMap was used for dominant motif analysis with the PAM10 matrix, a gap penalty of 30, and a homology threshold of 0.3, and any motif reaching a cumulative frequency of at least 0.01 was considered dominant. The clones in this table, taken by TCRdb from immuneACCESS, are in-frame only. Not every clone is retained; where verified, under half of the shortfall comes from an unresolved V gene, and the cause of the rest is unknown. That table supplies the V and J calls and clone size; D and trimming were determined from the DNA. Counted in this sample were under 30,000 clones; 45% to 55% of them appeared once. The ten largest clones add up to roughly a fifth of the sample.

This receptor was taken from a human donor with renal cell carcinoma. Recombination connected TRBV28 to TRBJ1-1, and possibly TRBD1, on 6 matching bases. The material was tumor tissue, obtained from a patient whose treatment was nephrectomy without radiotherapy. At the DNA level, the sequence is TGTGCCACCCGAGATACAGGGTCTGGGAACACTGAAGCTTTCTTT. Its protein product is CATRDTGSGNTEAFF.